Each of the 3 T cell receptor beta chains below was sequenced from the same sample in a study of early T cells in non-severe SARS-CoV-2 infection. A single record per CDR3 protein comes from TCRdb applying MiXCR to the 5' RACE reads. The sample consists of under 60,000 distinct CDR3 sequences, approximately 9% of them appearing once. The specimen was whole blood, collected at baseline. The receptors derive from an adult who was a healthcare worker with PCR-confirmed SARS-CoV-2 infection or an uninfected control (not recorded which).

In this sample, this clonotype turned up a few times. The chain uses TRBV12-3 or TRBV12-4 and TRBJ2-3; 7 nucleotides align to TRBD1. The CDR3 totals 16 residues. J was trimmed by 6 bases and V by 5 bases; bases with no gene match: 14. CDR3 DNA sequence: TGTGCCAGCAGTCGCCTCGGACAGGACCTCAGGGATACGCAGTATTTT. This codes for CASSRLGQDLRDTQYF.

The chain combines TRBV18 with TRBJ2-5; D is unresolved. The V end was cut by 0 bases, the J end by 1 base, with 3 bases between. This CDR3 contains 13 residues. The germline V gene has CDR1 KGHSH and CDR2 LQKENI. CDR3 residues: CASSPPSQETQYF. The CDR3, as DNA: TGTGCCAGCTCACCACCGTCCCAAGAGACCCAGTACTTC.

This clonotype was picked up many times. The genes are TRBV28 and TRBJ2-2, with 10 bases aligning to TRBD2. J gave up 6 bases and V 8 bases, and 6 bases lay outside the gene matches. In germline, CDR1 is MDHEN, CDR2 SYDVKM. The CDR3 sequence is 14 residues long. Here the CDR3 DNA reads TGTGCCAGCGAGCGGGGGGGCGTCCCCGGGGAGCTGTTTTTT. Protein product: CASERGGVPGELFF.